A single sample gave rise to the 15 T cell receptor beta chains below, sequenced in a study of CD8+ T cells in alopecia areata. Sequencing templates came from extracted RNA that was reverse transcribed into cDNA. Produced via immunoSEQ multiplex PCR; TCRdb's table is partial and in-frame only. The repertoire holds 150,000 to 200,000 clones, with roughly 60% as singletons. The treatment denotes: oral pan-JAK inhibitor, 5-10 mg twice daily. Here the sequenced sample was CD4+ T cells sorted from blood, taken at approximately week 61, from a patient treated with tofacitinib. These receptors were taken from a human donor with alopecia areata.

The chain links TRBV9 to TRBJ1-6; 7 bases agree with TRBD1. The J segment lost 7 bases and the V segment lost 0 bases, leaving 7 bases of the junction unmatched. This CDR3 has 16 residues. Germline V gene sequence: CDR1 SGDLS, CDR2 YYNGEE. CDR3 coding DNA: TGTGCCAGCAGCGTAGCCGCAGGGGGAGCGAATTCACCCCTCCACTTT. As protein: CASSVAAGGANSPLHF.

This clone was recorded a few times. The chain recombines TRBV7-3 with TRBJ2-5; 7 bases map to TRBD2. Germline lookup yields CDR1 SGHTA and CDR2 FQGTGA. Trimming cost V 4 bases and J 5 bases; bases outside gene matches: 4. This CDR3 has 13 residues. CDR3 region: CASSYKRGETQYF. The CDR3 DNA reads as TGTGCCAGCAGCTACAAGCGGGGCGAGACCCAGTACTTC.

The V gene is TRBV4-2, the J gene TRBJ1-6; D ambiguous. The CDR3 consists of 14 residues. CDR1 is LGHNA and CDR2 is YNFKEQ in the germline V gene. Trimming took off 0 bases at V and 5 bases at J, with 5 bases between the two ends. CDR3 protein: CASSQDGDNSPLHF. The CDR3 DNA follows: TGTGCCAGCAGCCAAGACGGTGATAATTCACCCCTCCACTTT.

The V call is TRBV5-1, the J call TRBJ1-2; TRBD1 matches at 10 bases. Germline trimming cut 4 bases from V and 7 bases from J; bases unmatched to any gene: 4. The V gene's germline CDR1 is SGHRS and CDR2 YFSETQ. The CDR3 totals 13 residues. CDR3 amino acids: CASSRDRGGGYTF. The CDR3 nucleotides are TGCGCCAGCAGCCGGGACAGGGGCGGTGGCTACACCTTC. Together with reference TRBV5-1 and TRBJ1-2, the CDR3 gives the full variable domain: KAGVTQTPRYLIKTRGQQVTLSCSPISGHRSVSWYQQTPGQGLQFLFEYFSETQRNKGNFPGRFSGRQFSNSRSEMNVSTLELGDSALYLCASSRDRGGGYTFGSGTRLTVV.

This clone was recorded at least ten times. The CDR3 region is CASSQGGTIPEAFF. CDR3 DNA: TGTGCCAGCAGCCAAGGAGGAACGATTCCAGAAGCTTTCTTT. V and J are TRBV14 and TRBJ1-1; no clear D gene. The ends were cut back, 1 base at V and 8 bases at J, with 14 bases in the middle. CDR1 SGHDN and CDR2 FVKESK come from the germline V gene. The CDR3 spans 14 residues.

The rearrangement links TRBV2 to TRBJ2-7; D is unresolved. CDR1 SNHLY and CDR2 FYNNEI come from the germline V gene. Trimming left V 5 bases short and J 5 bases short, with 7 bases between. The CDR3 runs to 11 residues. The CDR3 DNA reads as TGTGCCAGCAGTCTAGGGAACGAGCAGTACTTC. It specifies CASSLGNEQYF.

The V call is TRBV7-8, the J call TRBJ2-2, with 7 bases that match TRBD2. The V and J ends lost 6 bases and 1 base, in that order; junction bases with no gene match: 2. Germline CDR1 SGHVS, CDR2 FQNEAQ. This CDR3 region has 14 residues. The CDR3 sequence: CASRRELNTGELFF. The DNA of the CDR3 is TGTGCCAGCAGGCGGGAGTTGAACACCGGGGAGCTGTTTTTT.

The rearrangement joins TRBV7-9 to TRBJ1-3; D not certain. The CDR3 extends over 18 amino acids. The V end was cut by 5 bases, the J end by 4 bases, with 24 bases between. CDR1 is SEHNR and CDR2 is FQNEAQ in the germline V gene (reference sequence). This CDR3 is CASSPRTLWDAEGNTIYF. The CDR3 coding sequence is TGTGCCAGCAGCCCCAGGACCCTTTGGGATGCCGAGGGAAACACCATATATTTT. The complete variable domain, with remaining parts taken from reference TRBV7-9 and TRBJ1-3, reads DTGVSQNPRHKITKRGQNVTFRCDPISEHNRLYWYRQTLGQGPEFLTYFQNEAQLEKSRLLSDRFSAERPKGSFSTLEIQRTEQGDSAMYLCASSPRTLWDAEGNTIYFGEGSWLTVV.

J is TRBJ2-7 and V is TRBV5-1, with D unclear. V was cut by 5 bases and J by 1 base, with 7 bases left in between. CDR1 and CDR2 (germline): SGHRS, YFSETQ. The CDR3 is 12 amino acids. The CDR3 region is CASSEQSYEQYF. CDR3 nucleotide sequence: TGCGCCAGCAGTGAACAGTCCTACGAGCAGTACTTC.

This chain connects TRBV7-2 to TRBJ1-1; the D is unclear. Trimming removed 0 bases from V and 3 bases from J, with 14 bases in between. Per the germline V gene, CDR1 is SGHTA and CDR2 is FQGNSA. CDR3 length equals 16 residues. The CDR3 DNA follows: TGTGCCAGCAGCTTAGCACAAAGAAGGAGGGACACTGAAGCTTTCTTT. Amino acids: CASSLAQRRRDTEAFF.

J is TRBJ2-5 and V is TRBV7-3; 12 bases agree with TRBD2. V shed 5 bases and J 5 bases; nucleotides not matched to a gene: 6. Germline V gene data show CDR1 as SGHTA and CDR2 as FQGTGA. CDR3 length: 15 residues. The CDR3 DNA follows: TGTGCCAGCAGCCAGGGGACTAGCGGGCGGGAGACCCAGTACTTC. It translates to CASSQGTSGRETQYF.

In this sample, this clone turned up once. For the CDR3, the DNA is TGTGCTAGTGGCTACCGTCAGGGGTTCGACTATGGCTACACCTTC. This sequence encodes CASGYRQGFDYGYTF. The chain is built from TRBV12-5 and TRBJ1-2; D might be TRBD1 (6 bases). The germline V and J ends were trimmed by 6 bases and 3 bases, with 17 bases remaining between them. The CDR3 consists of 15 residues. CDR1 and CDR2 (germline): LGHNT, FRNRAP.

The genes are TRBV2 and TRBJ2-7; D unresolved. With 6 bases removed from V and 2 bases from J, the gap between germline ends came to 8 bases. The CDR3 sequence is 12 residues long. Germline assignment: CDR1 SNHLY and CDR2 FYNNEI. The CDR3 loop reads CASSHEAYEQYF. The CDR3 bases are TGTGCCAGCAGCCACGAGGCCTACGAGCAGTACTTC. The full variable domain, in which reference TRBV2 and TRBJ2-7 provide the parts outside the CDR3, is EPEVTQTPSHQVTQMGQEVILRCVPISNHLYFYWYRQILGQKVEFLVSFYNNEISEKSEIFDDQFSVERPDGSNFTLKIRSTKLEDSAMYFCASSHEAYEQYFGPGTRLTVT.

The chain joins TRBV2 to TRBJ2-4; D not resolved. The CDR3 runs 11 residues. The germline gives CDR1 SNHLY, CDR2 FYNNEI. Trimming removed 8 bases at V and 6 bases at J, with 8 bases between. This chain's CDR3 is CASGGVNIQYF. In DNA form, the CDR3 reads TGTGCCAGCGGCGGTGTAAACATTCAGTACTTC.

The rearrangement uses TRBV4-1 and TRBJ2-3, with 7 bases fitting TRBD2. V lost 3 bases to trimming and J lost 2 bases; unmatched junction nucleotides: 8. The germline V gene has CDR1 MGHRA and CDR2 YSYEKL. The CDR3 extends over 16 amino acids. CDR3 in DNA: TGCGCCAGCAGCCATATACGGCGGGGGAACACAGATACGCAGTATTTT. It encodes CASSHIRRGNTDTQYF.